This is a list of T cell receptor beta chains from one sample in a study of T cell changes during pregnancy in multiple sclerosis. This table comes from immunoSEQ multiplex PCR, and its TCRdb copy is limited to in-frame clones, with some not included. The sample yields some 70,000 clones, about 85% seen once. Specimen: peripheral blood, collected before pregnancy. These receptor sequences come from a female donor with multiple sclerosis, enrolled in a pregnancy study. Both conserved end residues are part of each CDR3. D genes are given only for firm matches. Clone size is stated in some rows and not others, as once, few, many or a class when expanded.

NA NA TRBJ1-2 TRBV28 CASSGSRVLLYGYTF TGTGCCAGCAGTGGGAGCCGGGTTCTTCTCTATGGCTACACCTTC
NA few TRBJ2-6 TRBV7-8 CASSSEGDYNSGANVLTF TGTGCCAGCAGCTCGGAGGGGGACTACAACTCTGGGGCCAACGTCCTGACTTTC
NA NA TRBJ1-3 TRBV5-6 CASSPRAFSGNTIYF TGTGCCAGCAGCCCCAGGGCGTTCTCTGGAAACACCATATATTTT
TRBD1 NA TRBJ1-2 TRBV19 CASSPGQGGGYTF TGTGCCAGTAGTCCGGGACAGGGGGGTGGCTACACCTTC
TRBD1 NA TRBJ2-7 TRBV19 CASSPRQGSYEQYF TGTGCCAGTAGTCCCCGACAGGGTTCCTACGAGCAGTACTTC
TRBD2 NA TRBJ2-3 TRBV5-1 CASGIAGGRNTQYF TGCGCCAGCGGAATAGCGGGCGGACGGAATACGCAGTATTTT
NA NA TRBJ1-2 TRBV6-5 CASSYSFTGSGYTF TGTGCCAGCAGTTACTCGTTTACAGGGAGTGGCTACACCTTC
NA NA TRBJ1-1 TRBV30 CAWSVKGIGNTEAFF TGTGCCTGGAGTGTTAAGGGGATCGGAAACACTGAAGCTTTCTTT
NA once TRBJ1-5 TRBV5-8 CASSHLGQSFSNQPQHF TGTGCCAGCAGCCACTTAGGACAGTCTTTTAGCAATCAGCCCCAGCATTTT
TRBD1 NA TRBJ1-1 TRBV6-5 CASSSRDRGNTEAFF TGTGCCAGCAGTTCCCGGGACAGGGGTAACACTGAAGCTTTCTTT